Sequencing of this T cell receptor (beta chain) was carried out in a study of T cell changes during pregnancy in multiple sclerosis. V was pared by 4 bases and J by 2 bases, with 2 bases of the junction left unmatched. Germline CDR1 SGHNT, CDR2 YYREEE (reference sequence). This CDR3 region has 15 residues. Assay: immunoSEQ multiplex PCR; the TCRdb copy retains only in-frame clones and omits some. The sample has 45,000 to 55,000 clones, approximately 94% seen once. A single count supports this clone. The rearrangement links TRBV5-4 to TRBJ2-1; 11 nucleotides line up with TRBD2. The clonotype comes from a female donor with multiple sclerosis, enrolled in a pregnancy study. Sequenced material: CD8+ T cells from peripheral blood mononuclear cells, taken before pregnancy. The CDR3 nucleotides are TGTGCCAGCAGCCGTAGCGGGGGGGCCTACAATGAGCAGTTCTTC. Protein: CASSRSGGAYNEQFF.